Each of the 5 T cell receptor beta chains below was sequenced from the same sample in a study of blood T cell repertoires in COVID-19. Sequencing used immunoSEQ multiplex PCR; TCRdb keeps in-frame clones, though not all of them. The sample consists of 55,000 to 80,000 clones, 65% to 80% of them appearing once. Sequenced input: peripheral blood. The source is a man between 60 and 75 years old with acute or convalescent COVID-19.

The chain carries TRBV19 and TRBJ2-1; 7 bases fit TRBD2. V was pared by 3 bases and J by 2 bases, with 1 base of the junction left unmatched. CDR1 is LNHDA and CDR2 is SQIVND in the germline V gene (reference sequence). The CDR3 runs to 14 residues. CDR3 residues: CASSMREPYNEQFF. The CDR3 nucleotides are TGTGCCAGTAGTATGCGGGAGCCCTACAATGAGCAGTTCTTC.

This chain links TRBV6-1 with TRBJ2-1; D call uncertain. V gave up 3 bases and J gave up 2 bases, with 11 bases separating them. This CDR3 has 15 amino acids. CDR1 and CDR2 from the germline V gene are MNHNS and SASEGT. CDR3 in DNA: TGTGCCAGCAGTGACCGGGTAGAAGCCTACAATGAGCAGTTCTTC. This encodes CASSDRVEAYNEQFF.

The chain links TRBV30 to TRBJ2-3; no definite D call. Germline loops: CDR1 GTSNPN, CDR2 SVGIG (reference sequence). The CDR3 has 14 amino acids. The V and J ends lost 1 base and 0 bases respectively, with 8 bases between them. The CDR3 loop reads CAWSAGRSTDTQYF. The CDR3 bases are TGTGCCTGGAGTGCTGGCCGCAGCACAGATACGCAGTATTTT.

V is TRBV2 and J is TRBJ2-5, with 7 bases aligning to TRBD1. CDR3 length equals 13 residues. J lost 1 base, V lost 7 bases, and 3 bases had no gene match. Germline V gene sequence: CDR1 SNHLY, CDR2 FYNNEI. CDR3 sequence: CASTRDSQETQYF. In DNA, the CDR3 is TGTGCCAGCACCCGGGACAGCCAAGAGACCCAGTACTTC.

This sequence joins TRBV19 and TRBJ2-3; TRBD2 might be the D (6 bases). Germline-derived CDR1 and CDR2 are LNHDA and SQIVND (reference sequence). V dropped 6 bases and J dropped 0 bases, with 10 bases sitting between them. CDR3 size: 14 residues. The CDR3 DNA reads TGTGCCAGTAGCCGCGGGGTTAGCACAGATACGCAGTATTTT. It codes for CASSRGVSTDTQYF.